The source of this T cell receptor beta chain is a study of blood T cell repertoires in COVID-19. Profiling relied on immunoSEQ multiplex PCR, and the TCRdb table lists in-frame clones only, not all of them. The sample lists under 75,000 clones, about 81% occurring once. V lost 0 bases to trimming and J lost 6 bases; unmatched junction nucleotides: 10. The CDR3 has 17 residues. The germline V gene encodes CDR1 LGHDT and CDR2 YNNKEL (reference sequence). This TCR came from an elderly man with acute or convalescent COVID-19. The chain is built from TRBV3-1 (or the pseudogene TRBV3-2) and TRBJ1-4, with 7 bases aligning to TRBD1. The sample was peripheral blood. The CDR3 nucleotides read TGTGCCAGCAGCCAAGATCCCACAGGGGACGTTCATGAAAAACTGTTTTTT. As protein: CASSQDPTGDVHEKLFF.